The 26 T cell receptor beta chains presented below share a single source sample, sequenced in a study of blood T cells in healthy people across ages. With a J-beta primer mix and a sample-barcoded 5' primer, a second PCR ran about 7 to 11 cycles. MiXCR, run by TCRdb on the 5' RACE reads, gives a single entry per CDR3 protein. The sample records 730,000 or so distinct CDR3 sequences, approximately 43% being singletons. Sample: blood. These receptors were taken from a woman aged 60-75 years in good health.

This clonotype turned up a few times. V gene TRBV6-1 combines with J gene TRBJ2-3, with a weak D call TRBD2 (5 bases). V lost 6 bases to trimming and J lost 5 bases, with 18 bases between them. The CDR3 has 15 amino acids. The germline V gene encodes CDR1 MNHNS and CDR2 SASEGT. The DNA for the CDR3 is TGTGCCAGCAGGCTGGCTAGCACCCGATTAGATACGCAGTATTTT. The encoded protein is CASRLASTRLDTQYF.

This clonotype has only one observation. The chain has TRBV2 and TRBJ2-3; D perhaps matches TRBD1 (6 bases). The CDR3 runs 15 residues. Germline-derived CDR1 and CDR2 are SNHLY and FYNNEI. Deletions cut 6 bases from V and 3 bases from J, with 16 bases between. CDR3 DNA sequence: TGTGCCAGCAGAGCCCGAGGGGGTGTAACAGATACGCAGTATTTT. Residues: CASRARGGVTDTQYF.

This sequence joins TRBV19 and TRBJ2-3; maybe TRBD1 (6 bases). V lost 7 bases, J lost 5 bases, and 19 bases lay in between. There are 15 residues in the CDR3. Germline V gene data show CDR1 as LNHDA and CDR2 as SQIVND (reference sequence). The CDR3 here is CASTKGHRSRDTQYF. The CDR3 region has the DNA TGTGCCAGTACCAAGGGACACCGGTCCAGAGATACGCAGTATTTT.

A few counts support this clonotype. The gene calls are TRBV3-1 and TRBJ2-5, with TRBD2 as a possible D gene (5 bases). Gene TRBJ2-7 matches the end of the DNA better, so the J call may be wrong. Germline values: CDR1 LGHDT, CDR2 YNNKEL (reference sequence). This CDR3 is 14 amino acids long. CDR3 sequence (DNA): TGTGCCAGCAGTCGAGGGTCCTGGTTGTACGAGCAGTACTTC. Encoded protein: CASSRGSWLYEQYF.

V and J are TRBV7-3 and TRBJ2-3; 12 bases line up with TRBD2. There are 17 residues in the CDR3. With 3 bases clipped from V and 3 bases from J, the junction kept 7 bases outside the gene matches. The germline CDR1 and CDR2 sequences are SGHTA and FQGTGA. The CDR3 region has the DNA TGTGCCAGCAGCTTGGGACTAGCGGGCGTTACGACAGATACGCAGTATTTT. This codes for CASSLGLAGVTTDTQYF.

This clonotype has a handful of counts. The chain couples TRBV6-2 or TRBV6-3 to TRBJ2-7; D is undetermined. The CDR3 covers 13 residues. The V end lost 5 bases, the J end lost 4 bases, and 12 bases lay between the germline ends. The germline CDR1 and CDR2 sequences are MNHEY and SVGEGT. CDR3: CASSISVTYEQYF. DNA of the CDR3: TGTGCCAGCAGTATCAGCGTCACTTACGAGCAGTACTTC.

The chain is built from TRBV20-1 and TRBJ2-4; 11 nucleotides agree with TRBD1. V lost 5 bases, J lost 3 bases, and 9 bases stayed unmatched. CDR1 and CDR2 (germline): DFQATT, SNEGSKA (reference sequence). This CDR3 comprises 16 residues. The DNA for the CDR3 is TGCAGTGCTGACGGACAGGGGGCGGGGGTCAAAAACATTCAGTACTTC. Translated: CSADGQGAGVKNIQYF.

V gene TRBV28 combines with J gene TRBJ2-6; 7 positions agree with TRBD2. This CDR3 region has 18 residues. Germline V gives CDR1 MDHEN, CDR2 SYDVKM. Germline trimming cut 2 bases from V and 4 bases from J; bases unmatched to any gene: 11. The CDR3 DNA follows: TGTGCCAGCAGTTTAGTCAGCGGGATCATTTTAGGGGCCAACGTCCTGACTTTC. It specifies CASSLVSGIILGANVLTF.

This chain uses TRBV18 with TRBJ1-6; tentatively, D is TRBD1 (6 bases). This CDR3 has 15 residues. Germline CDR1 reads KGHSH; CDR2 reads LQKENI. The germline V and J ends were trimmed by 6 bases and 5 bases, with 14 bases remaining between them. Written as DNA, the CDR3 is TGTGCCAGCTCCCTCCGGGACAAGGATAATTCACCCCTCCACTTT. Residues: CASSLRDKDNSPLHF.

This clonotype was seen more than once but under ten times. This chain links TRBV5-1 with TRBJ2-1; weak D call: TRBD2 (6 bases). The germline CDR1 and CDR2 sequences are SGHRS and YFSETQ. This CDR3 is built from 15 residues. Deletions cut 2 bases from V and 4 bases from J, with 13 bases between. The CDR3 sequence is CASSFRDFLYNEQFF. The CDR3 DNA follows: TGCGCCAGCAGCTTCCGGGACTTTCTTTACAATGAGCAGTTCTTC.

There are many counts of this clonotype. The rearrangement uses TRBV27 and TRBJ2-7, with TRBD1 identical over 10 bases. Germline V CDR1 and CDR2: MNHEY, SMNVEV (reference sequence). The CDR3 contains 14 residues. With 4 bases clipped from V and 0 bases from J, the junction kept 0 bases outside the gene matches. The CDR3, as DNA: TGTGCCAGCAGTTGGACAGGGGGCTCCTACGAGCAGTACTTC. Protein: CASSWTGGSYEQYF.

This clonotype was counted once. The chain is built from TRBV7-9 and TRBJ1-5, with D hard to call. Looked up from germline, CDR1 is SEHNR and CDR2 is FQNEAQ (reference sequence). The CDR3 spans 14 residues. V dropped 5 bases and J dropped 6 bases, with 14 bases sitting between them. The CDR3 region has the DNA TGTGCCAGCAGCGATGCGGGGAGAGGTCAGCCCCAGCATTTT. It yields the protein CASSDAGRGQPQHF.

This clonotype was observed a few times. The genes are TRBV20-1 and TRBJ2-7; TRBD1 might be the D (5 bases). Germline lookup yields CDR1 DFQATT and CDR2 SNEGSKA (reference sequence). The CDR3 consists of 12 residues. Between the trimmed V and J ends, which lost 1 base and 4 bases, there was a span of 8 bases. The CDR3: CSARVQGYEQYF. The CDR3 DNA reads TGCAGTGCTAGAGTGCAGGGTTACGAGCAGTACTTC.

This chain links TRBV29-1 with TRBJ1-1; D gene ambiguous. Trimming left V 4 bases short and J 5 bases short, with 17 bases between. The CDR3 runs 14 residues. Germline V lookup: CDR1 SQVTM, CDR2 ANQGSEA. The CDR3 bases are TGCAGCGTTGGGTATTCCTCAGGTCGGACTGAAGCTTTCTTT. It specifies CSVGYSSGRTEAFF.

J is TRBJ1-2 and V is TRBV20-1; weak D call: TRBD1 (6 bases). The germline V gene has CDR1 DFQATT and CDR2 SNEGSKA (reference sequence). The CDR3 runs 12 residues. Trimming pared 1 base from V and 11 bases from J, leaving 14 bases between. The CDR3 spells CSARGAGVLYTF. CDR3 in DNA: TGCAGTGCTAGAGGAGCAGGGGTGCTTTACACCTTC.

This clonotype has at least ten counts. The genes are TRBV12-3 or TRBV12-4 and TRBJ1-4; D perhaps matches TRBD1 (5 bases). The V end lost 6 bases, the J end lost 9 bases, and 17 bases lay between the germline ends. The length of the CDR3 is 14 residues. The DNA for the CDR3 is TGTGCCAGCAGCCCCGGGACGGAGGACCAAAAACTGTTTTTT. Translating gives CASSPGTEDQKLFF.

About this clonotype itself: The germline gene is not matched at one end of the junction; a read error may be the cause. The genes are TRBV20-1 and TRBJ2-1; TRBD2 agrees at 15 bases. The germline CDR1 and CDR2 sequences are DFQATT and SNEGSKA (reference sequence). This CDR3 spans 19 amino acids. The CDR3 DNA reads TGCAGTGCTATCGGGACCGGGACTAGCGGGAGGATTTCCTACAATGAGCAGTTATTC. Translating it yields CSAIGTGTSGRISYNEQLF.

The V call is TRBV6-1, the J call TRBJ1-2; 10 bases line up with TRBD1. This CDR3 is 14 amino acids long. The germline V gene encodes CDR1 MNHNS and CDR2 SASEGT. V dropped 2 bases and J dropped 6; count of bases not matched to a gene: 3. CDR3 sequence reads: CASSELDRGNGYTF. The CDR3 nucleotides read TGTGCCAGCAGTGAACTGGACAGGGGGAATGGCTACACCTTC.

With regard to this clonotype: One junction end does not reproduce the germline sequence, and a read error may be involved. The rearrangement joins TRBV4-1 to TRBJ1-6, with D perhaps TRBD1 (5 bases). Germline lookup yields CDR1 MGHRA and CDR2 YSYEKL. This CDR3 is 15 amino acids long. The CDR3 region has the DNA TGCGCCAGCAGACAAGCCGGGACGGTAAATTCACCCCTCCACTTT. As protein: CASRQAGTVNSPLHF.

This clonotype was counted a few times. This chain uses TRBV29-1 with TRBJ1-4; the D is unclear. The CDR3 is made up of 10 amino acids. V was cut by 5 bases and J by 8 bases, with 6 bases left in between. Germline V gene data show CDR1 as SQVTM and CDR2 as ANQGSEA. CDR3 DNA sequence: TGCAGCGTTTTCCGGGAAAAACTGTTTTTT. It translates to CSVFREKLFF.

Only a few counts were recorded for this clonotype. The chain employs TRBV10-3 and TRBJ2-4; D tentatively reads TRBD1 or TRBD2 (5 bases each). Germline lookup yields CDR1 ENHRY and CDR2 SYGVKD. The CDR3 sequence is 14 residues long. V was trimmed by 0 bases and J by 6 bases, leaving 9 bases between them. The CDR3 loop is CAISESRGPNIQYF. The CDR3, as DNA: TGTGCCATCAGTGAGTCAAGGGGACCAAACATTCAGTACTTC.

The V and J genes are TRBV12-3 or TRBV12-4 and TRBJ2-3; D is tentatively TRBD1 or TRBD2 (5 bases each). V was trimmed by 7 bases and J by 2 bases, leaving 10 bases between them. This CDR3 region has 13 residues. CDR3 nucleotides: TGTGCCAGCAACGGGGCTGCCACAGATACGCAGTATTTT. Its translation: CASNGAATDTQYF.

In its sample, this clonotype was seen many times. The chain uses TRBV5-1 and TRBJ1-4; D is unclear. Trimming took off 2 bases at V and 8 bases at J, with 16 bases between the two ends. Per germline, CDR1 SGHRS and CDR2 YFSETQ. The CDR3 length is 15 residues. The CDR3 protein is CASSFRDPRKEKLFF. The CDR3 nucleotides are TGCGCCAGCAGCTTTCGAGACCCCAGGAAGGAAAAACTGTTTTTT.

In this sample, this clonotype turned up once. A much larger clone differs by one base, so this may be a read error. The chain uses TRBV20-1 and TRBJ2-1; tentatively, D is TRBD1 (6 bases). CDR3 length: 14 residues. Germline V gene lookup returns CDR1 DFQATT and CDR2 SNEGSKA (reference sequence). Between the trimmed V and J ends, which lost 6 bases and 7 bases, there was a span of 19 bases. The CDR3 DNA is TGCAGTGCCAGGGGCAGTTCCGCCTTTAATGAGCAGTTCTTC. The encoded protein is CSARGSSAFNEQFF.

The chain carries TRBV5-1 and TRBJ2-7; TRBD1 matches 7 bases. V was clipped by 2 bases and J by 7 bases; unmatched bases: 9. This CDR3 comprises 14 residues. Germline loops: CDR1 SGHRS, CDR2 YFSETQ. CDR3 loop: CASSLGEQGYEQYF. The CDR3 DNA is TGCGCCAGCAGCTTAGGGGAACAGGGGTATGAGCAGTACTTC. Full variable domain (outside the CDR3, taken from reference TRBV5-1 and TRBJ2-7): KAGVTQTPRYLIKTRGQQVTLSCSPISGHRSVSWYQQTPGQGLQFLFEYFSETQRNKGNFPGRFSGRQFSNSRSEMNVSTLELGDSALYLCASSLGEQGYEQYFGPGTRLTVT.

This clonotype was seen more than once but under ten times. The CDR3 spells CSVAPRGGYEQYF. The CDR3, as DNA: TGCAGCGTTGCCCCCAGAGGCGGGTACGAGCAGTACTTC. The V call is TRBV29-1, the J call TRBJ2-7, with D possibly TRBD2 on 5 matching bases. CDR1 is SQVTM and CDR2 is ANQGSEA in the germline V gene. Trimming removed 4 bases from V and 4 bases from J, with 14 bases in between. The CDR3 covers 13 residues.